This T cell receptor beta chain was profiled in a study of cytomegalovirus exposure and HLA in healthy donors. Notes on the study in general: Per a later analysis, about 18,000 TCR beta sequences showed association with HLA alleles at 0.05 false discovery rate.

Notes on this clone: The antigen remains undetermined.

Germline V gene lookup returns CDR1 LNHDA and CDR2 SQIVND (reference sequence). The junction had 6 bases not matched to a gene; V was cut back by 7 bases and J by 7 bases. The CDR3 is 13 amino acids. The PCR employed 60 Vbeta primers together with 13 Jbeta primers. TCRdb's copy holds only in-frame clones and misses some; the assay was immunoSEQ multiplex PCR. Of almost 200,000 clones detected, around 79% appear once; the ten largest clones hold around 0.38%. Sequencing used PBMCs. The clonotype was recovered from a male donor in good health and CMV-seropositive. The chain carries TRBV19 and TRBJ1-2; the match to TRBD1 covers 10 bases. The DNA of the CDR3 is TGTGCCAGTAACGACAGGGGGCACAGTGGCTACACCTTC. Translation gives CASNDRGHSGYTF.